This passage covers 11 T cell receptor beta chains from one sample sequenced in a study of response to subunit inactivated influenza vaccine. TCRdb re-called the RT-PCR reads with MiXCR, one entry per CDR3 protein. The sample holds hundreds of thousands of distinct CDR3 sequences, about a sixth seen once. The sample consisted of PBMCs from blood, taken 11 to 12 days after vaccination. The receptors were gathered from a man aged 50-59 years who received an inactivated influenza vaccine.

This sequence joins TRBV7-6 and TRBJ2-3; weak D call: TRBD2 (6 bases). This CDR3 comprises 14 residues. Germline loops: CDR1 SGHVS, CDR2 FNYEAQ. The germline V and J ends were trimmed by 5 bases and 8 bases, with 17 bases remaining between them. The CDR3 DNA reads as TGTGCCAGCAGCACCTTAGGAGGGATGGGTACGCAGTATTTT. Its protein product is CASSTLGGMGTQYF.

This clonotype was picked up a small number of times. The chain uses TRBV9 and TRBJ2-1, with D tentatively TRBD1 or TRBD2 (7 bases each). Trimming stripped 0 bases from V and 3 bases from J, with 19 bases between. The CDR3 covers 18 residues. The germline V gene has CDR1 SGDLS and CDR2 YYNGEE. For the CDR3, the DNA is TGTGCCAGCAGCGTAGCTGTTGGGGGAGGGGGCTTCTACAATGAGCAGTTCTTC. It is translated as CASSVAVGGGGFYNEQFF.

The CDR3 loop reads CASSRRAGGPRTYEQYF. The CDR3 bases are TGTGCCAGCAGTCGAAGAGCGGGAGGGCCAAGGACCTACGAGCAGTACTTC. The rearrangement uses TRBV7-9 and TRBJ2-7; 10 positions agree with TRBD2. This CDR3 has 17 residues. The junction had 13 bases not matched to a gene; V was cut back by 6 bases and J by 2 bases. Germline V CDR1 and CDR2: SEHNR, FQNEAQ (reference sequence).

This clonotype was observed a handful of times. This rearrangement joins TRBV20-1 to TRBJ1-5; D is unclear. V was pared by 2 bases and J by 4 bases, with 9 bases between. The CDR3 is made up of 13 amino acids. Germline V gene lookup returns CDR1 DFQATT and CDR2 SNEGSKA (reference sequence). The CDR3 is CSARSRRNQPQHF. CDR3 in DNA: TGCAGTGCTAGATCCAGGCGAAATCAGCCCCAGCATTTT.

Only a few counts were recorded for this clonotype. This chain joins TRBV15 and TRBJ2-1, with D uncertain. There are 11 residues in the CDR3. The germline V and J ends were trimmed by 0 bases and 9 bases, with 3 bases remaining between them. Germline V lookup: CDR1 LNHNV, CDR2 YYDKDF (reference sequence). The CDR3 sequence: CATSREGEQFF. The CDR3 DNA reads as TGTGCCACCAGCAGAGAGGGTGAGCAGTTCTTC.

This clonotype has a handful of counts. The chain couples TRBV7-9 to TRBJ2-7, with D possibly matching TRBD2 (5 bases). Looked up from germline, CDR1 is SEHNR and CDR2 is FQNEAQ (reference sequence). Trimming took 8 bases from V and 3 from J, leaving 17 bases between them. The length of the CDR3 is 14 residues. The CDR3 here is CASSSEALSYEQYF. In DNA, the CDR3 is TGTGCCAGCTCTTCGGAGGCACTCAGCTACGAGCAGTACTTC.

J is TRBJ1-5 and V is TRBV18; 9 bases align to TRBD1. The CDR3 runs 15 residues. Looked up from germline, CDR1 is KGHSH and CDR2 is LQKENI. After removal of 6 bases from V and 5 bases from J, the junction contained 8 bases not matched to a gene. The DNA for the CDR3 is TGTGCCAGCTCGCCCCGGGACAGGGCTGATCAGCCCCAGCATTTT. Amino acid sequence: CASSPRDRADQPQHF. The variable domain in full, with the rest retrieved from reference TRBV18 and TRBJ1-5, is NAGVMQNPRHLVRRRGQEARLRCSPMKGHSHVYWYRQLPEEGLKFMVYLQKENIIDESGMPKERFSAEFPKEGPSILRIQQVVRGDSAAYFCASSPRDRADQPQHFGDGTRLSIL.

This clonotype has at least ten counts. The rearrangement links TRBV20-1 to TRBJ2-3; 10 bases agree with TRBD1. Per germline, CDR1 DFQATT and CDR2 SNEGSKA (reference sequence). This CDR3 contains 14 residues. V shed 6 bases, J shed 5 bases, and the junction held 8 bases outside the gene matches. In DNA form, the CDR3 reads TGCAGTGCACACGACAGGGGGCGAGAAGATACGCAGTATTTT. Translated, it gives CSAHDRGREDTQYF.

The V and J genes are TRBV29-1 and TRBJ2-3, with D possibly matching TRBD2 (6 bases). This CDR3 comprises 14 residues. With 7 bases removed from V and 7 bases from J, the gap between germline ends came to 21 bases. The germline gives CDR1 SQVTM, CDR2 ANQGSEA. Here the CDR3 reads CSGTLATSSNTQYF. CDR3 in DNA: TGCAGCGGGACACTAGCTACCAGTTCGAATACGCAGTATTTT.

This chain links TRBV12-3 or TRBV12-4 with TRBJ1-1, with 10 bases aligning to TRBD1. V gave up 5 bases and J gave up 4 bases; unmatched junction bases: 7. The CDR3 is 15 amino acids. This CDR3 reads CASSPRDRGVTEAFF. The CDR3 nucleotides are TGTGCCAGCAGTCCCCGGGACAGGGGAGTCACTGAAGCTTTCTTT.

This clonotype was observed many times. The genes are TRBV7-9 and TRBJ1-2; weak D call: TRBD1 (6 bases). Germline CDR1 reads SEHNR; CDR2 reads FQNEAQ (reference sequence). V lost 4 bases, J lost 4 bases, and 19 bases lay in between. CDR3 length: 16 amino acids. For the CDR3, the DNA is TGTGCCAGCAGCTCAAACCTCCAGGGGACCTTCTATGGCTACACCTTC. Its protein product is CASSSNLQGTFYGYTF.